Following are 16 T cell receptor beta chains from one sample sequenced in a study of blood T cell repertoires in COVID-19. Data came from immunoSEQ multiplex PCR; TCRdb stores just in-frame clones and leaves some out. The sample contains about 350,000 clones, approximately 89% of which appear only once. Specimen: peripheral blood. The receptors shown here come from a woman aged 55-75 years with COVID-19, enrolled during active disease.

The chain is built from TRBV18 and TRBJ1-1, with a possible D match to TRBD1 (5 bases). The V end was cut by 3 bases, the J end by 5 bases, with 22 bases between. Germline CDR1 and CDR2: KGHSH and LQKENI. The CDR3 totals 17 residues. Here the CDR3 reads CASSPSGGTQIGTEAFF. The CDR3 coding sequence is TGTGCCAGCTCACCTTCTGGGGGGACGCAAATTGGTACTGAAGCTTTCTTT.

The rearrangement links TRBV15 to TRBJ1-6; 8 bases line up with TRBD1. J was trimmed by 10 bases and V by 0 bases; bases with no gene match: 5. The CDR3 loop spans 15 amino acids. Germline-derived CDR1 and CDR2 are LNHNV and YYDKDF (reference sequence). The CDR3 is CATSRDQGAGSPLHF. The CDR3 DNA reads as TGTGCCACCAGCAGAGATCAGGGGGCAGGATCACCCCTCCACTTT.

The genes are TRBV7-9 and TRBJ2-7; no definite D call. CDR3 length equals 14 residues. CDR1 and CDR2 (germline): SEHNR, FQNEAQ (reference sequence). V lost 0 bases and J 7 bases, leaving 13 bases between the germline ends. The CDR3 DNA sequence: TGTGCCAGCAGCTTAGCTGGCAGTGTACGAGAGCAGTACTTC. Its protein product is CASSLAGSVREQYF.

V is TRBV19 and J is TRBJ1-1, with TRBD1 matching 9 bases. V gave up 8 bases and J gave up 0 bases; unmatched junction bases: 1. Germline-derived CDR1 and CDR2 are LNHDA and SQIVND (reference sequence). The CDR3 is 13 amino acids. DNA of the CDR3: TGTGCCAGTCGGGACAGGGTGAACACTGAAGCTTTCTTT. Protein product: CASRDRVNTEAFF.

The chain is built from TRBV6-1 and TRBJ1-2; D ambiguous. V lost 4 bases and J lost 2, with 5 bases in between. The CDR3 extends over 12 amino acids. In germline, CDR1 is MNHNS, CDR2 SASEGT. DNA of the CDR3: TGTGCCAGCAGTGGCCGGAACTATGGCTACACCTTC. Its translation: CASSGRNYGYTF.

The chain joins TRBV6-5 to TRBJ2-7, with 8 bases that match TRBD2. CDR3 length: 15 residues. From germline, CDR1 is MNHEY and CDR2 SVGAGI. J lost 1 base, V lost 5 bases, and 7 bases had no gene match. Here the CDR3 DNA reads TGTGCCAGCAGTACCGCGGGGGGCCTATCCTACGAGCAGTACTTC. This sequence encodes CASSTAGGLSYEQYF.

The rearrangement uses TRBV6-2 or TRBV6-3 and TRBJ1-5; D uncertain. This CDR3 is built from 16 residues. The germline V gene encodes CDR1 MNHEY and CDR2 SVGEGT. The V end was cut by 4 bases, the J end by 0 bases, with 13 bases between. The DNA of the CDR3 is TGTGCCAGCAGTTCCTACAGTGGTTATAGCAATCAGCCCCAGCATTTT. Protein product: CASSSYSGYSNQPQHF.

The rearrangement links TRBV27 to TRBJ2-1; D gene uncertain. This CDR3 spans 13 amino acids. The germline V and J ends were trimmed by 5 bases and 3 bases, with 8 bases remaining between them. Looked up from germline, CDR1 is MNHEY and CDR2 is SMNVEV (reference sequence). CDR3 residues: CASSPTDYNEQFF. The CDR3 nucleotides are TGTGCCAGCAGTCCCACAGACTACAATGAGCAGTTCTTC.

V gene TRBV30 combines with J gene TRBJ1-1; D unclear. The germline V and J ends were trimmed by 2 bases and 1 base, with 5 bases remaining between them. Germline V lookup: CDR1 GTSNPN, CDR2 SVGIG (reference sequence). CDR3 length equals 12 residues. CDR3 DNA: TGTGCCTGGAGTAATCAGAACACTGAAGCTTTCTTT. This codes for CAWSNQNTEAFF. Looking up the rest from reference TRBV30 and TRBJ1-1 gives the full variable domain: SQTIHQWPATLVQPVGSPLSLECTVEGTSNPNLYWYRQAAGRGLQLLFYSVGIGQISSEVPQNLSASRPQDRQFILSSKKLLLSDSGFYLCAWSNQNTEAFFGQGTRLTVV.

The chain carries TRBV2 and TRBJ1-6, with 7 bases lining up with TRBD1. The CDR3 is 15 amino acids. Germline V gene sequence: CDR1 SNHLY, CDR2 FYNNEI. After removal of 6 bases from V and 6 bases from J, the junction contained 8 bases not matched to a gene. CDR3 bases: TGTGCCAGCAGAGAATGGGACAGTTCTAATTCACCCCTCCACTTT. Protein: CASREWDSSNSPLHF.

This chain connects TRBV15 to TRBJ1-4; D may be TRBD1 (6 bases). The CDR3 runs to 18 residues. The V end lost 0 bases, the J end lost 7 bases, and 21 bases lay between the germline ends. Germline CDR1 is LNHNV and CDR2 is YYDKDF (reference sequence). The DNA for the CDR3 is TGTGCCACCAGCAGAGACACACCCTCGCGGGGGGCAGGTGAAAAACTGTTTTTT. Translated, it gives CATSRDTPSRGAGEKLFF.

The chain is built from TRBV7-2 and TRBJ2-3; TRBD2 matches at 9 bases. This CDR3 is 15 amino acids long. The V gene's germline CDR1 is SGHTA and CDR2 FQGNSA. V lost 1 base and J lost 1; bases outside the gene matches: 0. The CDR3 DNA reads TGTGCCAGCAGCTTAGGCGGGGGGGGCACAGATACGCAGTATTTT. Protein product: CASSLGGGGTDTQYF.

In its sample, this clone was seen once. At one of its ends the junction is not consistent with the germline gene, which may arise from a read error. The CDR3 DNA sequence: TGTGCCAGCAGGTTAGGAGGGAGCACTGAAGCTTTCTTT. It yields the protein CASRLGGSTEAFF. J is TRBJ1-1 and V is TRBV7-9; D is ambiguous. Germline lookup yields CDR1 SEHNR and CDR2 FQNEAQ (reference sequence). The CDR3 spans 13 residues.

The chain recombines TRBV18 with TRBJ2-5; the match to TRBD1 covers 7 bases. V lost 2 bases to trimming and J lost 2 bases; unmatched junction nucleotides: 2. Looked up from germline, CDR1 is KGHSH and CDR2 is LQKENI. This CDR3 has 14 amino acids. The CDR3 loop is CASSPTGVQETQYF. The CDR3 DNA follows: TGTGCCAGCTCACCAACAGGGGTACAAGAGACCCAGTACTTC.

The rearrangement joins TRBV6-5 to TRBJ1-1, with no clear D. This CDR3 has 15 residues. CDR1 is MNHEY and CDR2 is SVGAGI in the germline V gene. Trimming took off 3 bases at V and 1 base at J, with 12 bases between the two ends. This CDR3 is CASSYNTVRNTEAFF. The DNA of the CDR3 is TGTGCCAGCAGTTATAATACAGTGAGGAACACTGAAGCTTTCTTT.

The genes are TRBV15 and TRBJ1-3; D perhaps matches TRBD1 (5 bases). Germline CDR1 reads LNHNV; CDR2 reads YYDKDF (reference sequence). The CDR3 sequence is 17 residues long. Trimming pared 6 bases from V and 0 bases from J, leaving 18 bases between. CDR3 nucleotide sequence: TGTGCCACCAGAGATGGCGACAGCAGCGTCTCTGGAAACACCATATATTTT. Translated, it gives CATRDGDSSVSGNTIYF.